This TCR beta chain was sequenced in a study of technical replicates of blood from a handful of donors. The germline CDR1 and CDR2 sequences are ENHRY and SYGVKD. Deletions cut 2 bases from V and 3 bases from J, with 12 bases between. The CDR3 is made up of 15 amino acids. TCRdb's copy holds only in-frame clones and misses some; the assay was immunoSEQ multiplex PCR. The table lists some 48,000 clones, 95% to 96% of them singletons. This receptor was identified in a human donor in good health. Sequencing input: T cells isolated from PBMCs. V gene TRBV10-3 combines with J gene TRBJ2-3; D remains unclear. DNA of the CDR3: TGTGCCATCAGTGAGAAAGTCTTAGTGACAGATACGCAGTATTTT. This translates into CAISEKVLVTDTQYF.